The clone carrying this T cell receptor beta chain was detected ten times or more. The entry originates in a study of low-dose radiotherapy and immunotherapy resistance in tumors. The CDR3 has 14 amino acids. V lost 3 bases and J lost 3; bases outside the gene matches: 2. Germline CDR1 is MGHRA and CDR2 is YSYEKL. Covering alpha and beta chains, TRAV- and TRBV-specific primers were used for the first-strand cDNA. TCR amplification used roughly 21 PCR cycles, a constant-region primer and a V-primer adapter. TCRdb analysed the reads with MiXCR anew, one entry per CDR3 protein. The table has tens of thousands of distinct CDR3 sequences, 20% seen once. This sample's time point: after trial treatment. Treatment noted: LDRT plus nivolumab, ipilimumab, low-dose cyclophosphamide and aspirin (RACIN trial).

The V call is TRBV4-1, the J call TRBJ1-2; 9 bases are shared with TRBD1. The sequence was collected from a female donor with ovarian cancer. Sequences were derived from PBMCs, sampled after low-dose radiotherapy plus immunotherapy. The CDR3 DNA follows: TGCGCCAGCAGCCAGAGGACAGGGGACTATGGCTACACCTTC. Residues: CASSQRTGDYGYTF.